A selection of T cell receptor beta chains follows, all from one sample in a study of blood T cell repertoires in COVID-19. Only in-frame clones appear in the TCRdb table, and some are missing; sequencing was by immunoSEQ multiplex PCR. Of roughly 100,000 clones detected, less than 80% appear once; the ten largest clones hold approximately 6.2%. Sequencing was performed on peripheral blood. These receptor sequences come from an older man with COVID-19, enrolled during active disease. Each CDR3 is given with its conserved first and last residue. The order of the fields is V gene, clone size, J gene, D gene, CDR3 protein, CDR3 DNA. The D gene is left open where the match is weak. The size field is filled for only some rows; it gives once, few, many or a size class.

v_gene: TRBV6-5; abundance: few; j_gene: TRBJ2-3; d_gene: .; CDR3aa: CASSGTSYTQYF; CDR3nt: TGTGCCAGCAGCGGGACATCTTATACGCAGTATTTT
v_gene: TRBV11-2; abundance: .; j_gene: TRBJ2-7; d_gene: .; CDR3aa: CASSLDQGYEQYF; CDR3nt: TGTGCCAGCAGCTTAGATCAGGGTTACGAGCAGTACTTC
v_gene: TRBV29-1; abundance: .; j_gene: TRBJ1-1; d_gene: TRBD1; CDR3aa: CSVGRGQGTEAFF; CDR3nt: TGCAGCGTTGGGAGGGGACAGGGAACTGAAGCTTTCTTT
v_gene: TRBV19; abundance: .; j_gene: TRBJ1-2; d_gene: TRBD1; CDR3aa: CASSTTGAGHYGYTF; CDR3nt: TGTGCCAGTAGTACGACAGGGGCGGGTCACTATGGCTACACCTTC
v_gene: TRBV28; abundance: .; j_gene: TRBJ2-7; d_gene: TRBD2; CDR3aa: CASSYQLTSGIDYEQYF; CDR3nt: TGTGCCAGCAGTTATCAATTAACTAGCGGGATAGACTACGAGCAGTACTTC
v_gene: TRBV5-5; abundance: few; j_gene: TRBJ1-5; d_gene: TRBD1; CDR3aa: CASSRDSPYSNQPQHF; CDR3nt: TGTGCCAGCAGCAGGGACAGTCCCTATAGCAATCAGCCCCAGCATTTT
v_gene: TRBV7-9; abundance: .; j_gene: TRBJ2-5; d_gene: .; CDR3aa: CASSLDSQETQYF; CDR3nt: TGTGCCAGCAGCTTAGACAGCCAAGAGACCCAGTACTTC
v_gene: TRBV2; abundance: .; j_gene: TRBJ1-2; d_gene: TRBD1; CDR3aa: CASSVHLQGNYGYTF; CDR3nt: TGTGCCAGCAGTGTCCATTTACAGGGGAACTATGGCTACACCTTC
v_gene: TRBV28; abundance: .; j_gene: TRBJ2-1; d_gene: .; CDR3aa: CASSLDPAGRKVEGFYNEQFF; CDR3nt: TGTGCCAGCAGTTTAGACCCTGCGGGACGGAAGGTGGAGGGTTTCTACAATGAGCAGTTCTTC
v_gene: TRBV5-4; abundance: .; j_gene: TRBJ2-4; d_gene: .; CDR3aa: CASSPQAGTGKNIQYF; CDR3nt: TGTGCCAGCAGCCCTCAGGCGGGTACGGGCAAAAACATTCAGTACTTC
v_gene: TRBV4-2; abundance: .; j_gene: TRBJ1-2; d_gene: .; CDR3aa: CASSPLGGQNYGYTF; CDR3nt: TGTGCCAGCAGCCCCCTAGGAGGACAGAACTATGGCTACACCTTC
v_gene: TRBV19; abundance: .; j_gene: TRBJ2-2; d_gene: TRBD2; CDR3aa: CASSMAVAGFTGELFF; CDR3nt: TGTGCCAGTAGTATGGCGGTAGCGGGATTCACCGGGGAGCTGTTTTTT
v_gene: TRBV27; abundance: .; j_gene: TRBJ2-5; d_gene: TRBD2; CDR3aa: CASSPILTSGRRQETQYF; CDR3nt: TGTGCCAGCAGCCCGATTTTAACTAGCGGGAGGAGACAAGAGACCCAGTACTTC
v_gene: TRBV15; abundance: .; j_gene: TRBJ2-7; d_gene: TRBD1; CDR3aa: CATSRSQGVPYEQYF; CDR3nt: TGTGCCACCAGCAGAAGCCAGGGGGTCCCCTACGAGCAGTACTTC
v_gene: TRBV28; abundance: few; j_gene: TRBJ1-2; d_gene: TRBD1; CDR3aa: CASSVYPGQGILDYGYTF; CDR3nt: TGTGCCAGCAGTGTATACCCGGGACAGGGCATATTGGACTATGGCTACACCTTC
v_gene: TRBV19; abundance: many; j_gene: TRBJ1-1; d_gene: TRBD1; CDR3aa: CASSTRDRGLERRTEAFF; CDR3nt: TGTGCCAGTAGTACTAGGGACAGGGGGTTGGAGCGGCGCACTGAAGCTTTCTTT
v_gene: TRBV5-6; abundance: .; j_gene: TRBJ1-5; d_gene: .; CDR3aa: CASRIYPTPNQPQHF; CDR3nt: TGTGCCAGCAGAATTTACCCTACCCCGAATCAGCCCCAGCATTTT
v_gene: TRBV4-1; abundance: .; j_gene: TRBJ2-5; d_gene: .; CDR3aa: CASSLQGRTEETQYF; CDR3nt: TGCGCCAGCAGCCTTCAGGGTCGAACAGAAGAGACCCAGTACTTC
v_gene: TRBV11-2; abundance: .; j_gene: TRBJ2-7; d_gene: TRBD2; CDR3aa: CASSSLAGGKTYEQYF; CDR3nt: TGTGCCAGCAGCTCGTTAGCGGGGGGGAAGACCTACGAGCAGTACTTC
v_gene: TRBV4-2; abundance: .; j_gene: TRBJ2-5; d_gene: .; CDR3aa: CASSQERGTTQYF; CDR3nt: TGTGCCAGCAGCCAAGAAAGAGGTACCACCCAGTACTTC
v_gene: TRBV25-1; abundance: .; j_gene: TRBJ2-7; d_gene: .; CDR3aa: CASSELRGRGSYEQYF; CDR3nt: TGTGCCAGCAGTGAATTACGTGGCAGAGGCTCCTACGAGCAGTACTTC
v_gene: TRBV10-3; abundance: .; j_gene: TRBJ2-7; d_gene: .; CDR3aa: CAISESQGLKEQYF; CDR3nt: TGTGCCATCAGTGAATCCCAGGGGCTAAAGGAGCAGTACTTC
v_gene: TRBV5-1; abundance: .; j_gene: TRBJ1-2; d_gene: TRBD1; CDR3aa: CASSWTGGRAYGYTF; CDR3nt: TGCGCCAGCAGCTGGACAGGGGGACGGGCCTATGGCTACACCTTC
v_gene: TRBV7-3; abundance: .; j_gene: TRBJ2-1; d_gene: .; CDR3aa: CASSFTQVPPYNEQFF; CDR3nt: TGTGCCAGCAGCTTTACACAGGTTCCCCCCTACAATGAGCAGTTCTTC
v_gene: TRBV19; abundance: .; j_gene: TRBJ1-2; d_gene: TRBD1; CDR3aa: CASSIPRDRGNYGYTF; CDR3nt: TGTGCCAGTAGTATACCGCGGGACAGGGGGAACTATGGCTACACCTTC
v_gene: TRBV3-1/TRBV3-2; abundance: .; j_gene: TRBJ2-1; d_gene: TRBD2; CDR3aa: CASSRAGVLYNEQFF; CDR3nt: TGTGCCAGCAGCAGAGCGGGGGTCCTCTACAATGAGCAGTTCTTC
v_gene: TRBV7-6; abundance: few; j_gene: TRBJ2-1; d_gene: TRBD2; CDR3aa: CASSLAGGVGNEQFF; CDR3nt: TGTGCCAGCAGCTTAGCGGGAGGGGTCGGCAATGAGCAGTTCTTC
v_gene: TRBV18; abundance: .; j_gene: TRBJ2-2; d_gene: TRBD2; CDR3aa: CASSPNAGETGELFF; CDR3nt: TGTGCCAGCTCACCGAATGCGGGAGAAACCGGGGAGCTGTTTTTT
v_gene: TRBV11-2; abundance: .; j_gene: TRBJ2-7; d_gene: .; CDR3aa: CASSLQGYEQYF; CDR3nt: TGTGCCAGCAGCCTCCAGGGCTACGAGCAGTACTTC
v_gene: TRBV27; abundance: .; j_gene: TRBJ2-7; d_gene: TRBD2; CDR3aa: CASSSRTSGSEYYEQYF; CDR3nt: TGTGCCAGCAGTTCGCGGACTAGCGGGAGTGAATACTACGAGCAGTACTTC
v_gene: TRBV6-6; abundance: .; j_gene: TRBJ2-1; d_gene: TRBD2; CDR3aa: CASSYLLAGYNEQFF; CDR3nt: TGTGCCAGCAGTTACTTACTAGCGGGGTACAATGAGCAGTTCTTC
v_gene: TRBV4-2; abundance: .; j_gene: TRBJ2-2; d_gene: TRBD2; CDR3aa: CASSQEGAGGYTGELFF; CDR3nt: TGTGCCAGCAGCCAAGAAGGGGCGGGAGGGTACACCGGGGAGCTGTTTTTT
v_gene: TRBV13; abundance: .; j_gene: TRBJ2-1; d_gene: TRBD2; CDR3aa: CASSPVGSGRGPYNEQFF; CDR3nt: TGTGCCAGCAGCCCCGTAGGTAGCGGGAGGGGGCCCTACAATGAGCAGTTCTTC